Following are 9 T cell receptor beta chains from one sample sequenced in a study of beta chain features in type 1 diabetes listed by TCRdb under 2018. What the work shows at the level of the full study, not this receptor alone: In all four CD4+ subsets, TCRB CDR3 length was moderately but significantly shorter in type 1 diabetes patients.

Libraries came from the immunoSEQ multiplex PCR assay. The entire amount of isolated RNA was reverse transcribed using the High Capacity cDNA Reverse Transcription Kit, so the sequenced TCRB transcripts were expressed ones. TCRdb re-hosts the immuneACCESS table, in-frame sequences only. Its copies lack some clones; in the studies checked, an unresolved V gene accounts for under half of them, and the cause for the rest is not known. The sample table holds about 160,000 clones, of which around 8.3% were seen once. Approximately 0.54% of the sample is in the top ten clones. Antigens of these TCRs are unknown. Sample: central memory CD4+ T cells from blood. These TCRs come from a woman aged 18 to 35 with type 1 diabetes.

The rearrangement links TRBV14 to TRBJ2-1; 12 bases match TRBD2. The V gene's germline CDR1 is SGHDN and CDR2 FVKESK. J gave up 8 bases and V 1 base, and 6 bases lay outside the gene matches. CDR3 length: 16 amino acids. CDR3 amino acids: CASSQVRTSGIYEQFF. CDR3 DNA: TGTGCCAGCAGCCAAGTCCGGACTAGCGGGATCTATGAGCAGTTCTTC.

The CDR3 region is CASSPDWGTGVNTEAFF. The CDR3 DNA reads TGTGCCAGCAGCCCCGATTGGGGGACAGGGGTGAACACTGAAGCTTTCTTT. This rearrangement joins TRBV14 to TRBJ1-1, with 10 bases lining up with TRBD1. With 4 bases clipped from V and 0 bases from J, the junction kept 8 bases outside the gene matches. The CDR3 is 17 amino acids. Germline CDR1 reads SGHDN; CDR2 reads FVKESK.

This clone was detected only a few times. The CDR3 sequence is CASSPPGASYGYTF. The CDR3 nucleotides read TGTGCCAGCTCACCACCGGGGGCCTCCTATGGCTACACCTTC. The rearrangement links TRBV18 to TRBJ1-2; D might be TRBD1 (6 bases). The CDR3 covers 14 residues. V lost 0 bases, J lost 4 bases, and 9 bases lay in between. The germline CDR1 and CDR2 sequences are KGHSH and LQKENI.

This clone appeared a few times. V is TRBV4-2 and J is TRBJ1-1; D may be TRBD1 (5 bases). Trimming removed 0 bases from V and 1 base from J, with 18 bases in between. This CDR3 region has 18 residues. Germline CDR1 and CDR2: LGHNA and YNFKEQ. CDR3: CASSQDEGPGRGNTEAFF. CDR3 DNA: TGTGCCAGCAGCCAAGATGAGGGGCCGGGGAGGGGGAACACTGAAGCTTTCTTT.

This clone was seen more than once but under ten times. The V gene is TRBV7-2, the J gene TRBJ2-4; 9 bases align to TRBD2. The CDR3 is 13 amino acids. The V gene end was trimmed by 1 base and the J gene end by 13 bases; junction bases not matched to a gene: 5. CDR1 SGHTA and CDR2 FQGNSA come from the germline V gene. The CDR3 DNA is TGTGCCAGCAGCTTAGGTCCGAGCGGGAGGCAGTACTTC. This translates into CASSLGPSGRQYF.

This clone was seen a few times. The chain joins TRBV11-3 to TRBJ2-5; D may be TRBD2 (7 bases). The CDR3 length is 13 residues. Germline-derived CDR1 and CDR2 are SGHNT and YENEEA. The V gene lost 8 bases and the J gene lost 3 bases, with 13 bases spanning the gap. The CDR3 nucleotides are TGTGCCAGCCGGCGGGGGCCCGAAGAGACCCAGTACTTC. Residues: CASRRGPEETQYF.

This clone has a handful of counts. The CDR3 protein is CASSLEASGGRADTQYF. In DNA, the CDR3 is TGCGCCAGCAGCTTGGAGGCTAGCGGGGGTCGCGCAGATACGCAGTATTTT. The chain is built from TRBV5-1 and TRBJ2-3; 10 positions agree with TRBD2. The germline gives CDR1 SGHRS, CDR2 YFSETQ. The trim removed 0 bases at V and 4 bases at J, leaving 8 bases unmatched. The CDR3 covers 17 residues. The whole variable domain, filled in from reference TRBV5-1 and TRBJ2-3, reads KAGVTQTPRYLIKTRGQQVTLSCSPISGHRSVSWYQQTPGQGLQFLFEYFSETQRNKGNFPGRFSGRQFSNSRSEMNVSTLELGDSALYLCASSLEASGGRADTQYFGPGTRLTVL.

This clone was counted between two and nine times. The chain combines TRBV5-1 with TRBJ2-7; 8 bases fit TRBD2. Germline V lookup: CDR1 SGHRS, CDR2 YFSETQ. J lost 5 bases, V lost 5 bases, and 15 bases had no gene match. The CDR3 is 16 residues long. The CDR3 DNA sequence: TGCGCCAGCAGATCGCCGGGGGCGGGAGGATCCCACGAGCAGTACTTC. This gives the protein CASRSPGAGGSHEQYF.

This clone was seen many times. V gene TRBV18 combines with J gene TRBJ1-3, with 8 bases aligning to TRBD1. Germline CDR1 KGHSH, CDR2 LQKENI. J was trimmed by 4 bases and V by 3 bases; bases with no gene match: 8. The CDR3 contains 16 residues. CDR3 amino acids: CASSPGTGWSGNTIYF. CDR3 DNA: TGTGCCAGCTCACCGGGGACAGGATGGTCCGGAAACACCATATATTTT.